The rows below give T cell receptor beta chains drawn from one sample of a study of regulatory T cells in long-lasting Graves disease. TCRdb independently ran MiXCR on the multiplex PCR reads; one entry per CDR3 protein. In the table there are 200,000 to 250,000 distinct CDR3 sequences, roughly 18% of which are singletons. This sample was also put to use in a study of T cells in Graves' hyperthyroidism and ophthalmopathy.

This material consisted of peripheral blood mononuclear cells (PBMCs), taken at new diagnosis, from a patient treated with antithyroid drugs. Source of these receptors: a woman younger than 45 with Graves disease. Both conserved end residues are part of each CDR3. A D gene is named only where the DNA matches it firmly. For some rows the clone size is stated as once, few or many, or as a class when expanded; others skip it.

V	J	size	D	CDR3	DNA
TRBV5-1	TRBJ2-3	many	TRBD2	CASSYSGRAGGDTQYF	TGCGCCAGCAGCTATAGCGGGAGGGCCGGAGGGGATACGCAGTATTTT
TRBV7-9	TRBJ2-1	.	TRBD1	CASSVGGQINNEQFF	TGTGCCAGCAGCGTTGGGGGACAGATAAACAATGAGCAGTTCTTC
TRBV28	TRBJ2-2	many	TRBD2	CASSLPGGTGELFF	TGTGCCAGCAGTTTGCCGGGGGGGACCGGGGAGCTGTTTTTT
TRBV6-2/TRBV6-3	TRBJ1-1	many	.	CASSYSLANTEAFF	TGTGCCAGCAGTTACTCTCTGGCGAACACTGAAGCTTTCTTT
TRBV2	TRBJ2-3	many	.	CASRTGTATDTQYF	TGTGCCAGCAGGACCGGGACCGCCACAGATACGCAGTATTTT
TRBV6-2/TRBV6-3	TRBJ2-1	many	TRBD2	CASSTGTSGHNEQFF	TGTGCCAGCAGTACCGGGACTAGCGGCCACAATGAGCAGTTCTTC
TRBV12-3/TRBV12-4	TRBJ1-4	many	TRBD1	CASRDRGQGEKLFF	TGTGCCAGCAGAGACAGGGGGCAAGGTGAAAAACTGTTTTTT
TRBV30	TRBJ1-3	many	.	CAWSYSSGNTIYF	TGTGCCTGGAGTTATTCTTCTGGAAACACCATATATTTT
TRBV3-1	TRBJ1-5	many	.	CASSQDMSAANQPQHF	TGTGCCAGCAGCCAAGATATGTCAGCAGCTAATCAGCCCCAGCATTTT
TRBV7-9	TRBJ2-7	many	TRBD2	CASSLGLDLSYEQYF	TGTGCCAGCAGCCTCGGACTAGACCTGTCCTACGAGCAGTACTTC
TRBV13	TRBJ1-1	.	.	CASSLGRGGDTEAFF	TGTGCCAGCAGCCTCGGACGAGGGGGGGACACTGAAGCTTTCTTT
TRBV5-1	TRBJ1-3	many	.	CASSLVGSSPLSGNTIYF	TGCGCCAGCAGCTTGGTAGGGAGCTCACCGCTCTCCGGAAACACCATATATTTT
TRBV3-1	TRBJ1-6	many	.	CASSPRGQSNSPLHF	TGTGCCAGCAGCCCCCGGGGACAATCTAATTCACCCCTCCACTTT
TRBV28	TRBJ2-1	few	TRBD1	CASSFLYRDRGDNEQFF	TGTGCCAGCAGTTTCCTTTACCGGGACAGGGGTGACAATGAGCAGTTCTTC
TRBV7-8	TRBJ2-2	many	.	CASSKNRDGGELFF	TGTGCCAGCAGCAAGAACAGGGACGGCGGGGAGCTGTTTTTT
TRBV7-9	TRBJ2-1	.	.	CASSGDGGSYNEQFF	TGTGCCAGCAGCGGCGACGGAGGCTCCTACAATGAGCAGTTCTTC
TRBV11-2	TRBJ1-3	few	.	CASSLTPVSGNTIYF	TGTGCCAGCAGCTTAACGCCTGTCTCTGGAAACACCATATATTTT
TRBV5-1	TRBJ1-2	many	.	CASSLEPGGAGYTF	TGCGCCAGCAGCTTGGAGCCGGGGGGCGCGGGCTACACCTTC
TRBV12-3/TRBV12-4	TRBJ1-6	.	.	CASSFWAGDNSPLHF	TGTGCCAGCAGTTTTTGGGCAGGGGATAATTCACCCCTCCACTTT
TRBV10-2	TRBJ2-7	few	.	CASRTGRSSSYEQYF	TGCGCCAGCAGAACAGGACGGTCCAGCTCCTACGAGCAGTACTTC
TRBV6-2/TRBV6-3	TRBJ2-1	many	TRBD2	CASSRSGGPYSYNEQFF	TGTGCCAGCAGTCGTAGCGGGGGCCCCTACTCCTACAATGAGCAGTTCTTC
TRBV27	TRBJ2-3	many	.	CASSPHGREDTDTQYF	TGTGCCAGCAGTCCCCATGGCAGGGAGGACACAGATACGCAGTATTTT
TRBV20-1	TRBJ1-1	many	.	CSASAGGTHMNTEAFF	TGCAGTGCTTCGGCGGGGGGCACCCATATGAACACTGAAGCTTTCTTT
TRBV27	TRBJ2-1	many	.	CASSLLGGWGYNEQFF	TGTGCCAGCAGTTTACTGGGGGGCTGGGGATACAATGAGCAGTTCTTC
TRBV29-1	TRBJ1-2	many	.	CSVPVRPPNYGYTF	TGCAGCGTACCGGTCCGTCCCCCAAACTATGGCTACACCTTC
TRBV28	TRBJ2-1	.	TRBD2	CASSLLAGVNYNEQFF	TGTGCCAGCAGCCTACTAGCGGGAGTCAACTACAATGAGCAGTTCTTC
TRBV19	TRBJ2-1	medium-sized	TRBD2	CASSILLAGNNEQFF	TGTGCCAGTAGTATACTCCTAGCGGGAAACAATGAGCAGTTCTTC
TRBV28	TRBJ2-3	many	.	CASSRKRYRDTQYF	TGTGCCAGCAGTAGAAAGCGCTACCGAGATACGCAGTATTTT
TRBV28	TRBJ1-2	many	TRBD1	CASSLGQGGHYGYTF	TGTGCCAGCAGTTTGGGACAGGGGGGACACTATGGCTACACCTTC
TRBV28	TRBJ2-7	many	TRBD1	CASSRGTGLNDEQYF	TGTGCCAGCAGTCGCGGGACAGGGCTAAATGACGAGCAGTACTTC
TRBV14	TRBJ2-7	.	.	CASSHGGTRQGAYEQYF	TGTGCCAGCAGCCACGGAGGTACCCGGCAGGGCGCCTACGAGCAGTACTTC
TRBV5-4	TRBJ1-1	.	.	CASSLGGLLNTEAFF	TGTGCCAGCAGCTTGGGGGGATTGTTGAACACTGAAGCTTTCTTT
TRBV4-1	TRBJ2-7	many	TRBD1	CASSQDPGQPYEQYF	TGCGCCAGCAGCCAAGACCCGGGACAGCCCTACGAGCAGTACTTC
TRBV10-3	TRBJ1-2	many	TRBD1	CAISDPYTGGFSYGYTF	TGTGCCATCAGTGATCCTTATACAGGGGGATTTAGCTATGGCTACACCTTC
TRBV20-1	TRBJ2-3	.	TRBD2	CSARSSGSSTDTQYF	TGCAGTGCCCGTAGTAGCGGGAGTAGCACAGATACGCAGTATTTT
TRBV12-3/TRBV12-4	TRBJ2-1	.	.	CASRQGPNSYNEQFF	TGTGCCAGCAGACAGGGTCCTAACTCCTACAATGAGCAGTTCTTC
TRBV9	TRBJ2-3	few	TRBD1	CASSVEGRGHGTQYF	TGTGCCAGCAGCGTAGAGGGCAGGGGGCATGGTACGCAGTATTTT
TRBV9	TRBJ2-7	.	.	CASSPSSGGYGEQYF	TGTGCCAGCAGCCCCAGTTCAGGGGGGTATGGCGAGCAGTACTTC
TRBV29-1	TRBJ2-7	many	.	CSVGGGYGSYEQYF	TGCAGCGTTGGAGGAGGCTATGGCTCCTACGAGCAGTACTTC
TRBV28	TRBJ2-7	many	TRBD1	CASTPRPGTGVVYEQYF	TGTGCCAGCACCCCACGCCCCGGGACAGGAGTAGTGTACGAGCAGTACTTC
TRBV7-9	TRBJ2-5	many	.	CASSLRRAGTQYF	TGTGCCAGCAGCTTACGACGAGCCGGGACCCAGTACTTC
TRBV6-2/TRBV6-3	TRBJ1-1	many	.	CASRELNRENTEAFF	TGTGCCAGCAGGGAACTTAACAGGGAGAACACTGAAGCTTTCTTT
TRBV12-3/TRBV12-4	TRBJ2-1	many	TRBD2	CASSFYGLVYNEQFF	TGTGCCAGCAGTTTTTACGGACTAGTATACAATGAGCAGTTCTTC
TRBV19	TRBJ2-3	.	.	CASSIQGTDTQYF	TGTGCCAGTAGTATACAGGGCACAGATACGCAGTATTTT
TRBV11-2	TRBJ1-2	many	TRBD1	CASSSGTGVGDGYTF	TGTGCCAGCAGCTCCGGGACAGGGGTTGGGGATGGCTACACCTTC
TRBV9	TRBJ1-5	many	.	CASSPDRTWGNQPQHF	TGTGCCAGCAGCCCCGACAGGACATGGGGCAATCAGCCCCAGCATTTT
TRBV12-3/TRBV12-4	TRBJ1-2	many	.	CASSTGMGGAYGYTF	TGTGCCAGCAGTACGGGAATGGGGGGGGCCTATGGCTACACCTTC
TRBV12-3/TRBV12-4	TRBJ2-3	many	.	CASSLVGRVQETSTDTQYF	TGTGCCAGCAGTTTAGTGGGTAGGGTACAGGAAACTAGCACAGATACGCAGTATTTT
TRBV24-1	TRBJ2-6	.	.	CATSDRPHNSGANVLTF	TGTGCCACCAGTGACCGTCCACACAACTCTGGGGCCAACGTCCTGACTTTC
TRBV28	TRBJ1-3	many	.	CASSSPGGSAGNTIYF	TGTGCCAGCAGTTCCCCGGGGGGGAGCGCTGGAAACACCATATATTTT
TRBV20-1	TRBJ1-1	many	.	CSAKTRLNTEAFF	TGCAGTGCTAAGACGCGATTGAACACTGAAGCTTTCTTT
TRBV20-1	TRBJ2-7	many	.	CSARNSLAAYEQYF	TGCAGTGCTAGAAATAGTCTCGCCGCCTACGAGCAGTACTTC
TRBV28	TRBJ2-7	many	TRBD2	CASSSSAGGPYEQYF	TGTGCCAGCAGTTCCTCAGCGGGAGGACCCTACGAGCAGTACTTC
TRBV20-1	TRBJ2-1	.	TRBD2	CSAPGSGGAGNEQFF	TGCAGTGCTCCGGGTAGCGGGGGGGCCGGCAATGAGCAGTTCTTC
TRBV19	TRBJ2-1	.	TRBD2	CASSIHYPSGRTNEQFF	TGTGCCAGTAGTATCCATTACCCTAGCGGGAGGACGAATGAGCAGTTCTTC
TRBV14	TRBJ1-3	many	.	CASSRRRPSFSGNTIYF	TGTGCCAGCAGCCGCCGAAGGCCCAGTTTCTCTGGAAACACCATATATTTT
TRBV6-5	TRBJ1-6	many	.	CASSYDSGGPLHF	TGTGCCAGCAGTTACGACTCGGGAGGCCCCCTCCACTTT
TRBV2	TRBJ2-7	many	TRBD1	CASSVRQGPEQYF	TGTGCCAGCAGTGTAAGACAGGGTCCCGAGCAGTACTTC
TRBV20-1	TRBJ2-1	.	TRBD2	CSARDPTRLAGGSNEQFF	TGCAGTGCTAGAGATCCCACCAGACTAGCGGGGGGCTCCAATGAGCAGTTCTTC